Detailed here is one TCR beta chain. No antigen is known for it. The data were taken from a study of Graves' ophthalmopathy and Graves' hyperthyroidism. Hyperthyroidism patients were newly diagnosed, under 2 months' duration, aged 18 to 65. The diagnosis combined clinical symptoms, thyroxine, TRAb, thyroid ultrasound and orbital computed tomography scans. Study findings and constraints: Clonotypes were expanded in thyroid at above 0.001 frequency, and most also appeared in blood.

Germline V gene lookup returns CDR1 SGHTS and CDR2 YDEGEE. V lost 4 bases to trimming and J lost 3 bases, with 11 bases between them. This CDR3 contains 13 residues. Researchers took RNA transcripts and amplified TCR beta CDR3 regions from them. RT-PCR was first run with HTBI primers, then multiplex PCR in a second round. TCRdb processed the multiplex PCR reads anew with MiXCR; each CDR3 protein has one entry. The table has about 590,000 distinct CDR3 sequences, about 35% seen once. The receptor's source is an adult man with Graves' hyperthyroidism. The rearrangement joins TRBV5-8 to TRBJ2-7, with a tentative D call TRBD1 (5 bases). The sequencing sample was made of peripheral blood or thyroid tissue (not recorded which). The CDR3 loop is CASSIGHNYEQYF. The CDR3 DNA is TGTGCCAGCAGCATCGGACACAACTACGAGCAGTACTTC.